The 14 T cell receptor beta chains presented below share a single source sample, sequenced in a study of blood T cells in healthy people across ages. With a J-beta primer mix and a sample-barcoded 5' primer, a second PCR ran about 7 to 11 cycles. One entry per CDR3 protein, called by TCRdb with MiXCR from the 5' RACE reads. The table lists 1.5 million to 2 million distinct CDR3 sequences, about 50% of them singletons. Material: blood. All receptors derive from a woman aged 40 to 50 in good health.

There are a few counts of this clonotype. CDR3 sequence reads: CASSSVGQGKPEAFF. CDR3 nucleotide sequence: TGTGCCAGCAGTTCGGTGGGACAGGGGAAACCTGAAGCTTTCTTT. V is TRBV28 and J is TRBJ1-1; 10 bases line up with TRBD1. The CDR3 runs to 15 residues. Unmatched junction bases numbered 8, after V lost 4 bases and J lost 6 bases. Germline-derived CDR1 and CDR2 are MDHEN and SYDVKM.

The chain employs TRBV5-5 and TRBJ2-4, with D possibly being TRBD1 (5 bases). Germline-derived CDR1 and CDR2 are SGHKS and YYEKEE (reference sequence). This CDR3 is 16 amino acids long. Trimming removed 4 bases at V and 0 bases at J, with 14 bases between. The CDR3 coding sequence is TGTGCCAGCAGCCCTCCCCGACAGCTAGCCAAAAACATTCAGTACTTC. Translating it yields CASSPPRQLAKNIQYF.

CDR3 DNA: TGTGCCAGCAGCTTAGTGGGCACCGGGGGTATGGAGACCCAGTACTTC. It translates to CASSLVGTGGMETQYF. The gene calls are TRBV7-2 and TRBJ2-5; perhaps TRBD2 as D (6 bases). This CDR3 is 16 amino acids long. The germline CDR1 and CDR2 sequences are SGHTA and FQGNSA. V was trimmed by 1 base and J by 5 bases, leaving 17 bases between them.

The gene calls are TRBV28 and TRBJ2-4; D remains unclear. The closer fit of TRBJ2-7 to the DNA end suggests the J call may be wrong. CDR3 length: 14 amino acids. The germline V gene has CDR1 MDHEN and CDR2 SYDVKM. The CDR3 region is CASTQVAESYEQYF. CDR3 nucleotide sequence: TGTGCCAGCACCCAAGTGGCAGAATCGTACGAGCAGTACTTC.

The chain couples TRBV4-2 to TRBJ2-2; D unresolved. The CDR3 loop spans 17 amino acids. V was cut by 1 base and J by 0 bases, with 12 bases left in between. The germline gives CDR1 LGHNA, CDR2 YNFKEQ. The CDR3 region is CASSQGPGEANTGELFF. The CDR3, as DNA: TGTGCCAGCAGCCAAGGCCCCGGTGAAGCGAACACCGGGGAGCTGTTTTTT.

This sequence joins TRBV27 and TRBJ1-6; 8 bases are a match to TRBD1. Germline lookup yields CDR1 MNHEY and CDR2 SMNVEV (reference sequence). CDR3 length: 16 amino acids. The J segment lost 0 bases and the V segment lost 10 bases, leaving 8 bases of the junction unmatched. The CDR3 coding sequence is TGTGCCACCCGGACAGGGCGAAGCTCCTATAATTCACCCCTCCACTTT. Its translation: CATRTGRSSYNSPLHF.

The chain recombines TRBV27 with TRBJ2-1; tentatively, D is TRBD1 or TRBD2 (5 bases each). CDR1 and CDR2 from the germline V gene are MNHEY and SMNVEV (reference sequence). The CDR3 length is 17 residues. Trimming took 5 bases from V and 5 from J, leaving 22 bases between them. The CDR3 sequence: CASSGLLVGETNNEQFF. For the CDR3, the DNA is TGTGCCAGCAGTGGCTTGTTAGTGGGGGAGACAAACAATGAGCAGTTCTTC.

The chain links TRBV9 to TRBJ2-3; D is possibly TRBD2 (6 bases). The CDR3 is made up of 15 amino acids. CDR1 is SGDLS and CDR2 is YYNGEE in the germline V gene. Trimming removed 0 bases from V and 4 bases from J, with 12 bases in between. CDR3 nucleotides: TGTGCCAGCAGCGTAGACGCGGGGATACCAGATACGCAGTATTTT. Encoded protein: CASSVDAGIPDTQYF.

This clonotype appeared a few times. The genes are TRBV7-2 and TRBJ2-1, with TRBD2 identical over 8 bases. This CDR3 has 14 amino acids. CDR1 is SGHTA, CDR2 FQGNSA, per germline. Losses at the gene ends were 4 bases for V and 6 bases for J; bases not matched to a gene: 5. CDR3 in DNA: TGTGCCAGCAGCTACGCTGGACTAGCCAATGAGCAGTTCTTC. Translating it yields CASSYAGLANEQFF. Variable domain in full (rest from reference TRBV7-2 and TRBJ2-1): GAGVSQSPSNKVTEKGKDVELRCDPISGHTALYWYRQSLGQGLEFLIYFQGNSAPDKSGLPSDRFSAERTGGSVSTLTIQRTQQEDSAVYLCASSYAGLANEQFFGPGTRLTVL.

This clonotype was observed a handful of times. The rearrangement uses TRBV20-1 and TRBJ1-5; D ambiguous. The CDR3 sequence is 12 residues long. Per the germline V gene, CDR1 is DFQATT and CDR2 is SNEGSKA (reference sequence). V lost 6 bases to trimming and J lost 4 bases, with 10 bases between them. In nucleotides, the CDR3 is TGCAGTGCCCAGGACGGAAATCAGCCCCAGCATTTT. Translating gives CSAQDGNQPQHF.

A few counts support this clonotype. The V and J genes are TRBV27 and TRBJ1-1, with 7 bases that match TRBD1. Germline lookup yields CDR1 MNHEY and CDR2 SMNVEV (reference sequence). The junction had 7 bases not matched to a gene; V was cut back by 5 bases and J by 4 bases. This CDR3 region has 14 residues. The CDR3 coding sequence is TGTGCCAGCAGTACACAGGGGCCGGGCACTGAAGCTTTCTTT. Translated, it gives CASSTQGPGTEAFF.

V usage is TRBV28 and J usage is TRBJ2-3, with D perhaps TRBD2 (5 bases). Deletions cut 7 bases from V and 6 bases from J, with 11 bases between. The CDR3 has 12 residues. Germline assignment: CDR1 MDHEN and CDR2 SYDVKM. Here the CDR3 DNA reads TGTGCCAGCACCCGGGGTCTGGATACGCAGTATTTT. This sequence encodes CASTRGLDTQYF.

The chain couples TRBV20-1 to TRBJ1-2; D is possibly TRBD1 (5 bases). Germline V lookup: CDR1 DFQATT, CDR2 SNEGSKA (reference sequence). The CDR3 contains 12 residues. V was trimmed by 7 bases and J by 2 bases, leaving 11 bases between them. Written as DNA, the CDR3 is TGCAGTGGGCTGACAGAGAACTATGGCTACACCTTC. The encoded protein is CSGLTENYGYTF.

The chain is built from TRBV24-1 and TRBJ1-2; TRBD1 is a possible D gene (6 bases). Trimming left V 3 bases short and J 8 bases short, with 9 bases between. Germline values: CDR1 KGHDR, CDR2 SFDVKD. CDR3 length: 12 amino acids. The CDR3 bases are TGTGCCACCAGTGATCACGGGGGCGGCTACACCTTC. This codes for CATSDHGGGYTF.